This is a list of T cell receptor beta chains from one sample in a study of blood T cell repertoires in COVID-19. The data were produced by immunoSEQ multiplex PCR, yet TCRdb's version contains in-frame clones alone and is incomplete. The sample comprises about 180,000 clones, approximately 86% of which are singletons, and about 9.6% rests with the top ten. The sequenced sample was peripheral blood. The receptors here all came from a man over 45 with active or convalescent COVID-19. CDR3s include the opening cysteine and the closing phenylalanine or tryptophan. A D gene is named only where the DNA matches it firmly. For some rows the clone size is stated as once, few or many, or as a class when expanded; others skip it.

clone_size cdr3_length j_call d_call v_call cdr3_nt cdr3_aa
once 14 TRBJ1-2 - TRBV6-2/TRBV6-3 TGTGCCAGCAGCCCTTACGGGATGCACTATGGCTACACCTTC CASSPYGMHYGYTF
once 16 TRBJ2-2 TRBD1 TRBV29-1 TGCAGCGTTGGGTTGGGGGACAGGGTTCTTACCGGGGAGCTGTTTTTT CSVGLGDRVLTGELFF
once 13 TRBJ1-1 - TRBV13 TGTGCCAGCAGCTTGGGAGGGAACACTGAAGCTTTCTTT CASSLGGNTEAFF
- 14 TRBJ2-7 TRBD1 TRBV6-2/TRBV6-3 TGTGCCAGCGGCCGAGGACAGGGTATCTACGAGCAGTACTTC CASGRGQGIYEQYF
- 16 TRBJ2-7 - TRBV7-3 TGTGCCAGCAGCCGAAAACCAGGGCAAAGCTCCTACGAGCAGTACTTC CASSRKPGQSSYEQYF
- 13 TRBJ2-1 TRBD1 TRBV7-7 TGTGCCAGCAGCCTCCAGGGGGCAGGTGAGCAGTTCTTC CASSLQGAGEQFF
- 14 TRBJ1-5 - TRBV2 TGTGCCAGCAGTGAAATCGTTAGCAATCAGCCCCAGCATTTT CASSEIVSNQPQHF
- 19 TRBJ1-1 TRBD1 TRBV7-7 TGTGCCAGCAGCACCGCGCGACTCAGGGGGAGAAGATGGAACACTGAAGCTTTCTTT CASSTARLRGRRWNTEAFF
- 14 TRBJ1-1 TRBD1 TRBV19 TGTGCCAGTAGTATACAGGGGGCTGGCACTGAAGCTTTCTTT CASSIQGAGTEAFF
- 15 TRBJ1-2 - TRBV3-1/TRBV3-2 TGTGCCAGCAGCCAAGATAGTACCGAGAACTATGGCTACACCTTC CASSQDSTENYGYTF
once 14 TRBJ1-2 TRBD1 TRBV5-4 TGTGCCAGCAAAGGACAGGGGCGGGGGTCTGGCTACACCTTC CASKGQGRGSGYTF
- 15 TRBJ1-1 - TRBV24-1 TGTGCCACCAGTACACCGTGGGAGGGCGCGACTGAAGCTTTCTTT CATSTPWEGATEAFF
few 19 TRBJ2-2 TRBD1 TRBV11-2 TGTGCCAGCAGCTTAGCCCTGGGACAGGGGGCATTTTACACCGGGGAGCTGTTTTTT CASSLALGQGAFYTGELFF
- 12 TRBJ2-1 TRBD2 TRBV2 TGTGCCAGCAGTGAAAGACTAGCGGGGGACTTCTTC CASSERLAGDFF
- 12 TRBJ2-5 - TRBV3-1/TRBV3-2 TGTGCCAGCAGCCAATATCAAGAGACCCAGTACTTC CASSQYQETQYF
few 14 TRBJ2-7 TRBD2 TRBV19 TGTGCCAGTAGTAACGGAGGCGGGAGTCACGAGCAGTACTTC CASSNGGGSHEQYF
- 14 TRBJ2-1 TRBD1 TRBV13 TGTGCCAGCAGCGAGGGACAGGGCTGGGATGAGCAGTTCTTC CASSEGQGWDEQFF